This T cell receptor (beta chain) was obtained from a study of T cell changes during pregnancy in multiple sclerosis. Profiled with immunoSEQ multiplex PCR; TCRdb holds only in-frame clones, not every one. The sample carries 75,000 to 90,000 clones, around 93% recorded once. The TCR was taken from a female donor in good health, serving as a control in a pregnancy study. Some clones in this sample may be carry-over from other donors' samples. Sample: PBMCs, taken in the first trimester of pregnancy.

CDR3: CASSLVQREFFYNEQFF. The CDR3 coding sequence is TGTGCCAGCAGCTTAGTCCAGCGGGAGTTTTTCTACAATGAGCAGTTCTTC. The chain recombines TRBV7-3 with TRBJ2-1, with TRBD2 matching over 8 bases. Germline assignment: CDR1 SGHTA and CDR2 FQGTGA. Unmatched junction bases numbered 9, after V lost 2 bases and J lost 3 bases. The CDR3 length is 17 residues.